The T cell receptor (beta chain) described here comes from a study of cytomegalovirus exposure and HLA in healthy donors. About the study: The Caucasian-associated ancestry cluster held roughly 84% of more than 350 genotyped donors.

This clone was counted between two and nine times. Its antigen remains unidentified. There are 14 residues in the CDR3. With 3 bases removed from V and 6 bases from J, the gap between germline ends came to 13 bases. From germline, CDR1 is MDHEN and CDR2 SYDVKM. The PCR was carried out with 60 Vbeta primers and 13 Jbeta primers. Profiled with immunoSEQ multiplex PCR; TCRdb holds only in-frame clones, not every one. The top ten clones hold about 3% of a sample with about 50,000 clones, over 60% of them seen once. Study findings and constraints: The study carried out a later analysis of TCR beta sequences. It associated some 15,000 of them with specific HLA alleles at a false discovery rate of 0.05. Using the classifier, cytomegalovirus status was reportedly diagnosed with high specificity and sensitivity.

Sequencing was done on a sample of PBMCs. The sequence was obtained from a woman in her forties in good health and CMV-seropositive. This rearrangement joins TRBV28 to TRBJ2-3; maybe TRBD1 (5 bases). The CDR3 sequence: CASSFKQGSDTQYF. CDR3 DNA sequence: TGTGCCAGCAGTTTTAAGCAGGGATCGGATACGCAGTATTTT.